This T cell receptor beta chain came from a study of prognosis after radiotherapy for stage I lung cancer. For the study at large: The patients comprised over 10 men and about 6 women, spanning ages roughly 53 to 84 and having a median of 74.5 years.

The table lists this clonotype with many counts. Genomic DNA yielded TCR beta CDR3, amplified by two-round multiplex PCR. First-round PCR employed TRBV- and TRBJ-specific primers for each gene. One entry per CDR3 protein results from TCRdb running MiXCR on the multiplex PCR reads. The sample holds about 14,000 distinct CDR3 sequences, around 56% seen once. The sample in question was PBMCs, obtained before or after stereotactic body radiation therapy (not recorded which). This TCR was recovered from a donor over 45 with non-small cell lung cancer.

The CDR3 DNA is TGTGCCAGCAGCTCCTGGACTAGCGGGAGCCTAGGGGGGGCCGAGCAGTACTTC. This translates into CASSSWTSGSLGGAEQYF. The chain has TRBV4-2 and TRBJ2-7; 13 nucleotides agree with TRBD2. V lost 5 bases, J lost 6 bases, and 16 bases stayed unmatched. Per the germline V gene, CDR1 is LGHNA and CDR2 is YNFKEQ. This CDR3 has 18 amino acids.